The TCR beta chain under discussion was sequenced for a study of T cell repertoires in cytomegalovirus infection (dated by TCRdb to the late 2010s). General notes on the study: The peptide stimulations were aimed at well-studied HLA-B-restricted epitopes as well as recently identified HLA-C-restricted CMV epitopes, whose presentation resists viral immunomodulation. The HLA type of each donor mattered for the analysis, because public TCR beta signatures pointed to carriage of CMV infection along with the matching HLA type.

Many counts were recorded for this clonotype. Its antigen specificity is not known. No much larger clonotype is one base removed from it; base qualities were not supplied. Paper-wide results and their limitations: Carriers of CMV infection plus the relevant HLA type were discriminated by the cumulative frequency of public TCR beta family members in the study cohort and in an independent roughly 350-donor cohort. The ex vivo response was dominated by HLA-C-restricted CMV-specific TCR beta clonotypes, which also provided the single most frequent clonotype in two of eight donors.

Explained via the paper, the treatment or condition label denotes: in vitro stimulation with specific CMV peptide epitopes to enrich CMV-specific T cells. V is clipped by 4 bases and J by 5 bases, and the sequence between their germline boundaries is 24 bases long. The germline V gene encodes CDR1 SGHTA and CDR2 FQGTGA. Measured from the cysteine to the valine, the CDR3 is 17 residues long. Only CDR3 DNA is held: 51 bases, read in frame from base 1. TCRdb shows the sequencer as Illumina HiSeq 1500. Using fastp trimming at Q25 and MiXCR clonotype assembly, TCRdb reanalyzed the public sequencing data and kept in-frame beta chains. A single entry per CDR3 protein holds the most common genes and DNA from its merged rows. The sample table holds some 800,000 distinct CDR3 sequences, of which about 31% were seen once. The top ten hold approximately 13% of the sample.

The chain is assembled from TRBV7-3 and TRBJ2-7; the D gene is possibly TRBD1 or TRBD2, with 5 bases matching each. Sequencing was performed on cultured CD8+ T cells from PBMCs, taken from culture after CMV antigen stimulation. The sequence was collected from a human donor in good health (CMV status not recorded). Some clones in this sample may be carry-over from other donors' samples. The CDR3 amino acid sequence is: CASSSLPGTASRDEQYV. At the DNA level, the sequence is TGTGCCAGCAGCTCATTACCCGGGACGGCCTCGAGGGACGAGCAGTACGTC.